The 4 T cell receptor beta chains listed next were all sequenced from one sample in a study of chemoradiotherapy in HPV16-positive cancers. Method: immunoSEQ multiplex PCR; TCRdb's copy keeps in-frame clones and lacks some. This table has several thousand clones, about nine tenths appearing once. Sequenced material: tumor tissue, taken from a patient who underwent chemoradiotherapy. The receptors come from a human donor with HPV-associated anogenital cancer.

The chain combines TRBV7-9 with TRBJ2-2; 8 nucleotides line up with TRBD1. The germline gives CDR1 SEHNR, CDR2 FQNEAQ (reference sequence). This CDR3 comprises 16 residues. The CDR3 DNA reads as TGTGCTATTCATGAAACGGGACAGGCGAGCACCGGGGAGCTGTTTTTT. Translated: CAIHETGQASTGELFF.

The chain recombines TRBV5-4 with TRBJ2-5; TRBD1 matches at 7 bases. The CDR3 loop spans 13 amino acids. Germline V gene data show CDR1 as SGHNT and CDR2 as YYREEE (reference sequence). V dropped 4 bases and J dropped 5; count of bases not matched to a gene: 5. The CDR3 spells CASSPGQQETQYF. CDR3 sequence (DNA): TGTGCCAGCAGCCCGGGACAGCAGGAGACCCAGTACTTC. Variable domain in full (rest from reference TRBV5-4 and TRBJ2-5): ETGVTQSPTHLIKTRGQQVTLRCSSQSGHNTVSWYQQALGQGPQFIFQYYREEENGRGNFPPRFSGLQFPNYSSELNVNALELDDSALYLCASSPGQQETQYFGPGTRLLVL.

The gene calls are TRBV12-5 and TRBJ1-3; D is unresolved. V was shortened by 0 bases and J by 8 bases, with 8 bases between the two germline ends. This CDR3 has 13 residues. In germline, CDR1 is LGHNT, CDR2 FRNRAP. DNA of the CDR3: TGTGCTAGTGGTTTGGTAAACGACGACACCATATATTTT. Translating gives CASGLVNDDTIYF. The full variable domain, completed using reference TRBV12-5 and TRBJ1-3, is DARVTQTPRHKVTEMGQEVTMRCQPILGHNTVFWYRQTMMQGLELLAYFRNRAPLDDSGMPKDRFSAEMPDATLATLKIQPSEPRDSAVYFCASGLVNDDTIYFGEGSWLTVV.

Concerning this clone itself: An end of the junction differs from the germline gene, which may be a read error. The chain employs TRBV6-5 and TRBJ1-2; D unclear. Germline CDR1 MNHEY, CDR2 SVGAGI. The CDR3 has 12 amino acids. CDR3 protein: CASSHSSSGYTF. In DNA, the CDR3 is TGTGCCAGCAGTCACTCGTCCTCTGGCTACACCTTC.